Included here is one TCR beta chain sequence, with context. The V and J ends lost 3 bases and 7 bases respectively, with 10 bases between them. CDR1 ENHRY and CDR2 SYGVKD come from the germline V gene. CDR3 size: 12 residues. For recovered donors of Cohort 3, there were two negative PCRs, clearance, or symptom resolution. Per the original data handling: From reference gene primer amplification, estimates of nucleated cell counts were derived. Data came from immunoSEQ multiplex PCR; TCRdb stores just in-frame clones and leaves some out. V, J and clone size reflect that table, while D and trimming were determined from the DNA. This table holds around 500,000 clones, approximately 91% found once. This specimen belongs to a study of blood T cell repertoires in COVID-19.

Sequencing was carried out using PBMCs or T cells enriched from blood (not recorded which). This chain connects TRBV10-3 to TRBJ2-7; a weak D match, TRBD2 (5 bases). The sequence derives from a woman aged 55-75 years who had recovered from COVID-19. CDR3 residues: CAISDGSGEQYV. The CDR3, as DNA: TGTGCCATCAGTGATGGCAGCGGAGAGCAGTACGTC.